Listed here are 29 T cell receptor beta chains from one sample, sequenced in a study of blood T cell repertoires in COVID-19 (dated by TCRdb to the early 2020s). Libraries were made using the immunoSEQ multiplex PCR assay. TCRdb re-hosts the immuneACCESS table, in-frame sequences only. Its copies lack some clones; in the studies checked, an unresolved V gene accounts for under half of them, and the cause for the rest is not known. The sample yields around 190,000 clones; 80% to 90% were counted once. The ten largest account for under 2% of the sample. The sample taken for sequencing was peripheral blood. Source of these receptors: a man aged 18 to 29 who had recovered from COVID-19.

The rearrangement joins TRBV4-3 to TRBJ2-7; 12 bases line up with TRBD2. The ends lost 0 bases at V and 5 bases at J; junction bases unmatched: 5. CDR1 and CDR2 (germline): LGHNA, YSLEER. The CDR3 length is 16 residues. The CDR3 DNA reads TGCGCCAGCAGCCAAGAACTAGCGGGAGGAGGCAACGAGCAGTACTTC. It specifies CASSQELAGGGNEQYF.

CDR3 DNA sequence: TGTGCCAGCAGCTTAGCCCGGGAGAGGAGAAATGAGCAGTTCTTC. Encoded protein: CASSLARERRNEQFF. The rearrangement links TRBV7-9 to TRBJ2-1; TRBD2 might be the D (6 bases). The V gene lost 0 bases and the J gene lost 7 bases, with 13 bases spanning the gap. Germline V lookup: CDR1 SEHNR, CDR2 FQNEAQ (reference sequence). The CDR3 spans 15 residues.

The J gene is TRBJ2-7, the V gene TRBV6-4, with D hard to call. CDR1 is MRHNA, CDR2 SNTAGT, per germline. Trimming cost V 3 bases and J 5 bases, with 17 bases left between them. The length of the CDR3 is 15 residues. DNA of the CDR3: TGTGCCAGCAGTGAAGGCGGCCCCGTCGTGGACGAGCAGTACTTC. Residues: CASSEGGPVVDEQYF.

This sequence joins TRBV30 and TRBJ2-7; 10 bases fit TRBD1. The CDR3 spans 13 residues. Per germline, CDR1 GTSNPN and CDR2 SVGIG (reference sequence). Trimming removed 5 bases from V and 3 bases from J; junction bases left unmatched: 4. The CDR3 loop reads CAWGRDRGYEQYF. Here the CDR3 DNA reads TGTGCCTGGGGCCGGGACAGGGGCTACGAGCAGTACTTC.

V is TRBV5-1 and J is TRBJ2-3; D perhaps matches TRBD2 (6 bases). Trimming took off 4 bases at V and 0 bases at J, with 9 bases between the two ends. CDR3 length equals 14 residues. Germline-derived CDR1 and CDR2 are SGHRS and YFSETQ. The CDR3 region is CASSLSGSTDTQYF. The CDR3 nucleotides are TGCGCCAGCAGCCTGAGCGGGAGCACAGATACGCAGTATTTT.

V is TRBV19 and J is TRBJ2-1, with 8 bases fitting TRBD2. This CDR3 is built from 16 residues. The V gene's germline CDR1 is LNHDA and CDR2 SQIVND (reference sequence). V was clipped by 1 base and J by 8 bases; unmatched bases: 10. The CDR3: CASSIVSSGSVDEQFF. The DNA for the CDR3 is TGTGCCAGTAGTATAGTATCCAGCGGGAGCGTCGATGAGCAGTTCTTC.

The rearrangement uses TRBV6-5 and TRBJ2-7; tentatively, D is TRBD1 (5 bases). The CDR3 has 13 amino acids. The V and J ends lost 6 bases and 6 bases respectively, with 15 bases between them. Germline CDR1 and CDR2: MNHEY and SVGAGI. CDR3 protein: CASSQGVGREQYF. The CDR3 DNA is TGTGCCAGCAGCCAAGGGGTTGGGCGCGAGCAGTACTTC.

The chain is built from TRBV4-1 and TRBJ2-5; a possible D gene is TRBD1 (7 bases). V lost 2 bases and J 5 bases, leaving 18 bases between the germline ends. The V gene's germline CDR1 is MGHRA and CDR2 YSYEKL. The CDR3 has 16 amino acids. For the CDR3, the DNA is TGCGCCAGCAGCCAATCAGGGGGAGGAATTGGGGAGACCCAGTACTTC. Protein product: CASSQSGGGIGETQYF.

The V and J genes are TRBV19 and TRBJ2-5; 13 nucleotides agree with TRBD2. Germline trimming cut 3 bases from V and 4 bases from J; bases unmatched to any gene: 5. This CDR3 spans 16 amino acids. CDR1 is LNHDA, CDR2 SQIVND, per germline (reference sequence). This chain's CDR3 is CASSIRTSGSGETQYF. CDR3 coding DNA: TGTGCCAGTAGTATCCGGACTAGCGGGAGCGGAGAGACCCAGTACTTC.

The J gene is TRBJ2-5, the V gene TRBV3-1 (or the pseudogene TRBV3-2); 8 nucleotides match TRBD2. CDR3 length: 13 amino acids. Germline CDR1 is LGHDT and CDR2 is YNNKEL (reference sequence). V was clipped by 8 bases and J by 2 bases; unmatched bases: 4. The CDR3 nucleotides read TGTGCCAGCGGGGGGACTAGGCAAGAGACCCAGTACTTC. It yields the protein CASGGTRQETQYF.

The chain combines TRBV29-1 with TRBJ2-5; 10 bases align to TRBD1. The CDR3 contains 14 residues. In germline, CDR1 is SQVTM, CDR2 ANQGSEA. Losses at the gene ends were 3 bases for V and 5 bases for J; bases not matched to a gene: 6. The CDR3 nucleotides read TGCAGCGTTGAGGGGACAGGGGCGGGGGAGACCCAGTACTTC. Translating it yields CSVEGTGAGETQYF.

The chain combines TRBV29-1 with TRBJ2-1, with TRBD2 as a possible D gene (6 bases). CDR3 size: 10 residues. The germline gives CDR1 SQVTM, CDR2 ANQGSEA. V dropped 4 bases and J dropped 10 bases, with 8 bases sitting between them. The CDR3 region has the DNA TGCAGCGTTGCCCGGGAGGAGCAGTTCTTC. Amino acid sequence: CSVAREEQFF.

The chain's CDR3 is CATSDLPSGRRGDTQYF. The CDR3 nucleotides read TGTGCCACCAGTGATTTGCCGAGCGGTCGGAGGGGAGATACGCAGTATTTT. This chain connects TRBV24-1 to TRBJ2-3; tentative D call: TRBD2 (6 bases). This CDR3 has 17 amino acids. With 0 bases removed from V and 5 bases from J, the gap between germline ends came to 17 bases. Germline CDR1 KGHDR, CDR2 SFDVKD.

V and J are TRBV6-5 and TRBJ2-7; 7 positions match TRBD2. Trimming at V came to 4 bases and at J to 4 bases, leaving 10 bases not matched to a gene. Per germline, CDR1 MNHEY and CDR2 SVGAGI. The CDR3 runs to 15 residues. CDR3 residues: CASSSSGGRIYEQYF. The CDR3 coding sequence is TGTGCCAGCAGTTCCTCTGGCGGGAGAATATACGAGCAGTACTTC.

The rearrangement uses TRBV27 and TRBJ2-7; 7 bases fit TRBD1. The germline V gene encodes CDR1 MNHEY and CDR2 SMNVEV (reference sequence). After removal of 4 bases from V and 1 base from J, the junction contained 4 bases not matched to a gene. The CDR3 runs to 14 residues. The chain's CDR3 is CASSYGDSSYEQYF. CDR3 bases: TGTGCCAGCAGTTACGGGGACAGTTCCTACGAGCAGTACTTC.

The chain couples TRBV25-1 to TRBJ1-1; TRBD1 agrees at 10 bases. J lost 4 bases, V lost 10 bases, and 6 bases had no gene match. The CDR3 consists of 13 residues. The V gene's germline CDR1 is MGHDK and CDR2 SYGVNS. The chain's CDR3 is CATGQGGGTEAFF. Written as DNA, the CDR3 is TGTGCCACCGGACAGGGGGGAGGCACTGAAGCTTTCTTT.

This clone has a handful of counts. In nucleotides, the CDR3 is TGTGCCAGCAGCTTATCAGCGGGGACCTTGAAAACCCAGTACTTC. Its translation: CASSLSAGTLKTQYF. The chain links TRBV7-2 to TRBJ2-5, with 7 bases lining up with TRBD2. There are 15 residues in the CDR3. V lost 2 bases and J lost 8; bases outside the gene matches: 11. Germline V gene sequence: CDR1 SGHTA, CDR2 FQGNSA.

The chain uses TRBV11-1 and TRBJ2-1; TRBD2 aligns across 12 bases. Germline CDR1 is SGHAT and CDR2 is FQDESV (reference sequence). V lost 3 bases and J lost 6; bases outside the gene matches: 3. The CDR3 is 15 amino acids. CDR3 sequence (DNA): TGTGCCAGCAGCTTTAGGACTAGCGGGGTCAATGAGCAGTTCTTC. This encodes CASSFRTSGVNEQFF.

The CDR3 bases are TGTGCCAGCAGCGTGACCGGGACACCATACAATGAGCAGTTCTTC. Its protein is CASSVTGTPYNEQFF. The J gene is TRBJ2-1, the V gene TRBV9, with D possibly matching TRBD1 (6 bases). V lost 2 bases, J lost 4 bases, and 13 bases lay in between. Looked up from germline, CDR1 is SGDLS and CDR2 is YYNGEE. CDR3 length: 15 residues. Variable domain in full (rest from reference TRBV9 and TRBJ2-1): DSGVTQTPKHLITATGQRVTLRCSPRSGDLSVYWYQQSLDQGLQFLIQYYNGEERAKGNILERFSAQQFPDLHSELNLSSLELGDSALYFCASSVTGTPYNEQFFGPGTRLTVL.

The rearrangement joins TRBV5-6 to TRBJ1-2; D remains ambiguous. The CDR3 runs 15 residues. The V and J ends lost 4 bases and 4 bases respectively, with 17 bases between them. Germline CDR1 reads SGHDT; CDR2 reads YYEEEE. The DNA of the CDR3 is TGTGCCAGCAGCCCGTGGGCTCTCACTCGCTATGGCTACACCTTC. Protein: CASSPWALTRYGYTF.

The chain has TRBV7-2 and TRBJ2-3, with 7 bases aligning to TRBD2. This CDR3 contains 15 residues. J was trimmed by 2 bases and V by 5 bases; bases with no gene match: 7. Germline CDR1 reads SGHTA; CDR2 reads FQGNSA. CDR3 nucleotides: TGTGCCAGCAGCAAAGCGGGACCTACCACAGATACGCAGTATTTT. Its translation is CASSKAGPTTDTQYF.

CDR3 amino acids: CASRSGEGPNTEAFF. CDR3 nucleotide sequence: TGTGCCAGCAGGTCGGGGGAGGGACCTAACACTGAAGCTTTCTTT. The rearrangement links TRBV9 to TRBJ1-1, with D perhaps matching TRBD1 (5 bases). V was shortened by 5 bases and J by 2 bases, with 16 bases between the two germline ends. Germline CDR1 SGDLS, CDR2 YYNGEE. The CDR3 totals 15 residues.

The rearrangement uses TRBV5-8 and TRBJ2-6; D is unresolved. CDR3 length equals 18 residues. Per germline, CDR1 SGHTS and CDR2 YDEGEE. Trimming cost V 0 bases and J 0 bases, with 13 bases left between them. The CDR3 region has the DNA TGTGCCAGCAGCTTGGGGGCTTCCCAAAGCTCTGGGGCCAACGTCCTGACTTTC. Translated, it gives CASSLGASQSSGANVLTF.

CDR3 sequence: CATSRGRQVSGNTIYF. The DNA of the CDR3 is TGTGCCACCAGCAGAGGAAGACAGGTCTCTGGAAACACCATATATTTT. J is TRBJ1-3 and V is TRBV15; tentatively, D is TRBD1 (6 bases). Trimming shortened V by 1 base and J by 0 bases, and 10 bases separated the two germline ends. CDR3 length: 16 amino acids. The V gene's germline CDR1 is LNHNV and CDR2 YYDKDF (reference sequence).

J is TRBJ2-7 and V is TRBV29-1, with a tentative D call TRBD2 (5 bases). V lost 5 bases to trimming and J lost 5 bases, with 16 bases between them. Germline-derived CDR1 and CDR2 are SQVTM and ANQGSEA. CDR3 length: 13 residues. CDR3 residues: CSVLPGSVHEQYF. The DNA of the CDR3 is TGCAGCGTTCTTCCGGGGTCCGTGCACGAGCAGTACTTC.

Only one count was recorded for this clone. The V call is TRBV6-5, the J call TRBJ2-3; no firm D call. The ends were cut back, 2 bases at V and 1 base at J, with 10 bases in the middle. CDR1 and CDR2 (germline): MNHEY, SVGAGI. This CDR3 is built from 15 residues. CDR3 bases: TGTGCCAGCAGTTACCGCAGGTCCGGCACAGATACGCAGTATTTT. Its protein product is CASSYRRSGTDTQYF.

CDR3 amino acids: CASSLTSGLYEQYF. In DNA form, the CDR3 reads TGTGCCAGCAGCCTTACTAGCGGGTTATACGAGCAGTACTTC. The chain combines TRBV4-2 with TRBJ2-7, with TRBD2 matching 9 bases. With 4 bases clipped from V and 4 bases from J, the junction kept 5 bases outside the gene matches. The V gene's germline CDR1 is LGHNA and CDR2 YNFKEQ. The CDR3 is 14 residues long.

This chain uses TRBV4-1 with TRBJ2-7; 8 nucleotides line up with TRBD1. The V segment lost 3 bases and the J segment 2 bases; nucleotides outside the gene matches: 9. This CDR3 region has 16 residues. Germline V gene sequence: CDR1 MGHRA, CDR2 YSYEKL. CDR3 bases: TGCGCCAGCAGCCATCCCCGGACAGGGCCGGCCTACGAGCAGTACTTC. It translates to CASSHPRTGPAYEQYF.

J is TRBJ2-7 and V is TRBV29-1; 7 bases match TRBD1. The junction had 6 bases not matched to a gene; V was cut back by 4 bases and J by 3 bases. Looked up from germline, CDR1 is SQVTM and CDR2 is ANQGSEA. The CDR3 is 13 amino acids. CDR3 protein: CSVVAGQVYEQYF. The CDR3 DNA reads as TGCAGCGTTGTGGCAGGACAGGTCTACGAGCAGTACTTC.